The next 20 T cell receptor beta chains were all read from a single sample in a study of cytomegalovirus exposure and HLA in healthy donors. With 60 Vbeta and 13 Jbeta primers, the PCR was carried out. Measured with immunoSEQ multiplex PCR; TCRdb has only the in-frame clones, and not every one. This table has about 54,000 clones, roughly 85% appearing once. The sample was PBMCs. The receptors originated from a woman under 30 in good health and CMV-seronegative.

The CDR3 nucleotides are TGTGCCAGCAGCCCCCTCCAACAGGAGAGTATCCCCGGCTTTAAACTGTTTTTT. Translated, it gives CASSPLQQESIPGFKLFF. The chain links TRBV11-2 to TRBJ1-4; TRBD1 might be the D (5 bases). V lost 5 bases, J lost 11 bases, and 30 bases lay in between. The CDR3 loop spans 18 amino acids. Germline loops: CDR1 SGHAT, CDR2 FQNNGV.

The genes are TRBV28 and TRBJ2-3; 9 bases line up with TRBD1. Germline CDR1 MDHEN, CDR2 SYDVKM. CDR3 length: 15 amino acids. The V and J ends lost 6 bases and 3 bases, in that order; junction bases with no gene match: 7. CDR3 in amino acids: CASSPSGQGTDTQYF. In nucleotides, the CDR3 is TGTGCCAGCAGCCCGTCGGGACAGGGAACAGATACGCAGTATTTT. Variable domain in full (rest from reference TRBV28 and TRBJ2-3): DVKVTQSSRYLVKRTGEKVFLECVQDMDHENMFWYRQDPGLGLRLIYFSYDVKMKEKGDIPEGYSVSREKKERFSLILESASTNQTSMYLCASSPSGQGTDTQYFGPGTRLTVL.

V and J are TRBV10-3 and TRBJ2-5, with TRBD1 matching 7 bases. The CDR3 runs 15 residues. After removal of 3 bases from V and 2 bases from J, the junction contained 6 bases not matched to a gene. Germline V CDR1 and CDR2: ENHRY, SYGVKD. The CDR3, as DNA: TGTGCCATCAGTGAATATCAGGGGGTACAAGAGACCCAGTACTTC. Translating it yields CAISEYQGVQETQYF.

The chain recombines TRBV5-4 with TRBJ2-1; 12 bases align to TRBD2. V lost 4 bases, J lost 8 bases, and 10 bases stayed unmatched. The germline V gene encodes CDR1 SGHNT and CDR2 YYREEE (reference sequence). CDR3 length: 16 residues. As DNA, the CDR3 is TGTGCCAGCAGCCTACCGACTAGCGGGAGTATCTATGAGCAGTTCTTC. This codes for CASSLPTSGSIYEQFF.

This clone was seen more than once but under ten times. The chain couples TRBV7-6 to TRBJ1-5; D may be TRBD1 (6 bases). The CDR3 is made up of 17 amino acids. In germline, CDR1 is SGHVS, CDR2 FNYEAQ. Trimming left V 0 bases short and J 7 bases short, with 19 bases between. CDR3 DNA: TGTGCCAGCAGCTTAGCGGGCGGGGGCCCTTTCGGGCAGCCCCAGCATTTT. It translates to CASSLAGGGPFGQPQHF.

The chain couples TRBV27 to TRBJ2-7, with 9 nucleotides matching TRBD2. The CDR3 sequence is 14 residues long. Germline V CDR1 and CDR2: MNHEY, SMNVEV (reference sequence). After removal of 2 bases from V and 5 bases from J, the junction contained 4 bases not matched to a gene. As DNA, the CDR3 is TGTGCCAGCAGTTTAAGAGCGGGAGGTCACGAGCAGTACTTC. Translation gives CASSLRAGGHEQYF.

The chain has TRBV2 and TRBJ1-1; 7 bases are shared with TRBD1. Germline CDR1 reads SNHLY; CDR2 reads FYNNEI. J was trimmed by 1 base and V by 5 bases; bases with no gene match: 1. The CDR3 covers 13 residues. The CDR3 DNA sequence: TGTGCCAGCAGTTGGACAGGGAACACTGAAGCTTTCTTT. Protein product: CASSWTGNTEAFF.

V gene TRBV5-1 combines with J gene TRBJ2-2; a weak D match, TRBD1 (6 bases). CDR1 and CDR2 (germline): SGHRS, YFSETQ. This CDR3 is built from 15 residues. V lost 1 base to trimming and J lost 10 bases, with 17 bases between them. CDR3 nucleotides: TGCGCCAGCAGCTTGATCGACCTCGGACAGAAGGAGCTGTTTTTT. Translated: CASSLIDLGQKELFF.

This clone has a single count. The J gene is TRBJ2-1, the V gene TRBV7-2; TRBD2 might be the D (6 bases). Per germline, CDR1 SGHTA and CDR2 FQGNSA. V dropped 5 bases and J dropped 0 bases, with 11 bases sitting between them. The CDR3 is made up of 15 amino acids. CDR3 loop: CASSISGVSYNEQFF. The CDR3 DNA sequence: TGTGCCAGCAGCATTAGCGGTGTCTCCTACAATGAGCAGTTCTTC.

V usage is TRBV7-3 and J usage is TRBJ2-7, with D maybe TRBD2 (7 bases). This CDR3 is built from 15 residues. The germline CDR1 and CDR2 sequences are SGHTA and FQGTGA. V lost 5 bases to trimming and J lost 1 base, with 15 bases between them. The chain's CDR3 is CASSPIGGVSYEQYF. The CDR3 DNA is TGTGCCAGCAGCCCCATAGGGGGGGTATCCTACGAGCAGTACTTC.

The genes are TRBV7-9 and TRBJ2-7, with 7 nucleotides matching TRBD2. The germline V gene encodes CDR1 SEHNR and CDR2 FQNEAQ (reference sequence). With V trimmed by 5 bases and J by 2 bases, 6 bases remained unmatched. The CDR3 extends over 14 amino acids. DNA for the CDR3: TGTGCCAGCAGCGGGGGGGGAATGACCTACGAGCAGTACTTC. Protein product: CASSGGGMTYEQYF. Drawing the rest from reference TRBV7-9 and TRBJ2-7, the complete variable domain is DTGVSQNPRHKITKRGQNVTFRCDPISEHNRLYWYRQTLGQGPEFLTYFQNEAQLEKSRLLSDRFSAERPKGSFSTLEIQRTEQGDSAMYLCASSGGGMTYEQYFGPGTRLTVT.

The chain joins TRBV30 to TRBJ1-1; possibly TRBD1 for D (6 bases). The CDR3 is 14 residues long. V shed 0 bases and J shed 6 bases, with 14 bases lying between them. Germline CDR1 is GTSNPN and CDR2 is SVGIG (reference sequence). The CDR3 reads CAWSVLTRGAEAFF. DNA of the CDR3: TGTGCCTGGAGTGTACTAACCAGGGGCGCTGAAGCTTTCTTT.

The V and J genes are TRBV4-1 and TRBJ2-5; 10 bases align to TRBD2. Gene TRBJ2-7 matches the end of the DNA better, so the J call may be wrong. Germline V gene lookup returns CDR1 MGHRA and CDR2 YSYEKL. This CDR3 is 19 amino acids long. This CDR3 is CASSQDRASGRRGDYEQYF. Here the CDR3 DNA reads TGCGCCAGCAGCCAAGATAGGGCTAGCGGGAGAAGGGGGGACTACGAGCAGTACTTC.

This clone was counted a few times. The chain joins TRBV6-4 to TRBJ1-6, with a possible D match to TRBD1 (5 bases). Germline V gene lookup returns CDR1 MRHNA and CDR2 SNTAGT. The ends were cut back, 5 bases at V and 7 bases at J, with 12 bases in the middle. This CDR3 contains 14 residues. CDR3 sequence reads: CASSQQVSNSPLHF. The DNA for the CDR3 is TGTGCCAGCAGTCAACAGGTTTCGAATTCACCCCTCCACTTT.

The chain employs TRBV5-1 and TRBJ2-7; weak D call: TRBD2 (5 bases). This CDR3 comprises 14 residues. Looked up from germline, CDR1 is SGHRS and CDR2 is YFSETQ. V lost 0 bases, J lost 6 bases, and 13 bases lay in between. Here the CDR3 DNA reads TGCGCCAGCAGCTTGGGAGCGCGGGTCTCCGAGCAGTACTTC. This codes for CASSLGARVSEQYF.

This clone was counted once. The chain carries TRBV29-1 and TRBJ2-7; the D gene is possibly TRBD2 (5 bases). Germline V gene data show CDR1 as SQVTM and CDR2 as ANQGSEA. CDR3 length equals 15 residues. V lost 6 bases and J lost 2, with 20 bases in between. CDR3 in DNA: TGCAGCGTGAACACGGGAAAATACCCCACCTACGAGCAGTACTTC. It codes for CSVNTGKYPTYEQYF.

J is TRBJ1-1 and V is TRBV28, with 7 bases identical to TRBD1. The CDR3 sequence is 15 residues long. Germline V lookup: CDR1 MDHEN, CDR2 SYDVKM. J gave up 5 bases and V 8 bases, and 14 bases lay outside the gene matches. CDR3 sequence: CASPPPGQSWTEAFF. In nucleotides, the CDR3 is TGTGCCAGCCCTCCCCCGGGACAGTCCTGGACTGAAGCTTTCTTT. Full variable domain (rest looked up from reference TRBV28 and TRBJ1-1): DVKVTQSSRYLVKRTGEKVFLECVQDMDHENMFWYRQDPGLGLRLIYFSYDVKMKEKGDIPEGYSVSREKKERFSLILESASTNQTSMYLCASPPPGQSWTEAFFGQGTRLTVV.

This clone was seen only a few times. This chain links TRBV2 with TRBJ2-7; 12 bases align to TRBD1. The ends lost 5 bases at V and 7 bases at J; junction bases unmatched: 15. Germline loops: CDR1 SNHLY, CDR2 FYNNEI. The CDR3 runs to 17 residues. The CDR3 nucleotides are TGTGCCAGCAGTTCTCAACCCGGGACAGGGGGCTCGAGGGAGCAGTACTTC. Translating gives CASSSQPGTGGSREQYF. Complete variable domain (other parts from reference TRBV2 and TRBJ2-7): EPEVTQTPSHQVTQMGQEVILRCVPISNHLYFYWYRQILGQKVEFLVSFYNNEISEKSEIFDDQFSVERPDGSNFTLKIRSTKLEDSAMYFCASSSQPGTGGSREQYFGPGTRLTVT.

On this clone: At one end, the junction sequence differs from germline, possibly due to a read error. The rearrangement uses TRBV5-1 and TRBJ2-6, with D perhaps TRBD2 (6 bases). This CDR3 spans 16 amino acids. Germline-derived CDR1 and CDR2 are SGHRS and YFSETQ. Written as DNA, the CDR3 is TGCGCCAGCAGCTTGGCGGGCGGGGCTGGGGCCAACGGCCTGACTTTC. Its translation: CASSLAGGAGANGLTF.

The chain employs TRBV19 and TRBJ2-5; TRBD1 matches at 8 bases. The CDR3 covers 15 residues. The germline V gene encodes CDR1 LNHDA and CDR2 SQIVND (reference sequence). Germline trimming cut 6 bases from V and 7 bases from J; bases unmatched to any gene: 13. CDR3 bases: TGTGCCAGTAGAGACAGGGGCTACCAAGAGGGGACCCAGTACTTC. It yields the protein CASRDRGYQEGTQYF.